The 26 T cell receptor beta chains presented below share a single source sample, sequenced in a study of vaccination effects on CD4 cells after COVID-19. These TCRs are of unknown antigen specificity. Under the ViraFEST assay, PBMC were stimulated with viral peptide pools so that antigen-specific CD4+ T cells expanded. Sequencing was performed afterwards. Once cultured for about 9 days, the cells underwent separation to obtain CD4+ T cells. Each participant received a vaccine that was either BNT162b2 or mRNA-1273, given as two doses. Only in-frame clones appear in the TCRdb table, and some are missing; sequencing was by immunoSEQ multiplex PCR. The table records tens of thousands of clones, about three quarters of them present only once. The sequences come from CD4+ T cells from PBMCs cultured with HCoV-229E spike peptides, collected after COVID-19 vaccination. These receptors all stem from a human donor who received a COVID-19 vaccine.

The rearrangement links TRBV7-9 to TRBJ1-2; D gene ambiguous. The germline gives CDR1 SEHNR, CDR2 FQNEAQ (reference sequence). The CDR3 consists of 11 residues. Trimming pared 1 base from V and 8 bases from J, leaving 5 bases between. CDR3 amino acids: CASSLVGGYTF. The CDR3 DNA follows: TGTGCCAGCAGCTTAGTAGGCGGCTACACCTTC.

J is TRBJ2-7 and V is TRBV2; D unclear. Trimming removed 3 bases at V and 7 bases at J, with 10 bases between. Germline-derived CDR1 and CDR2 are SNHLY and FYNNEI. This CDR3 region has 12 residues. CDR3 region: CASSEASNEQYV. The CDR3 region has the DNA TGTGCCAGCAGTGAGGCCAGTAATGAGCAGTACGTC.

CDR3 DNA sequence: TGTGCCAGCAGCTTAGGGACAGGCCTGGGGAATTCACCCCTCCACTTT. It encodes CASSLGTGLGNSPLHF. This rearrangement joins TRBV7-2 to TRBJ1-6, with 7 bases identical to TRBD1. The CDR3 contains 16 residues. The trim removed 1 base at V and 7 bases at J, leaving 7 bases unmatched. Germline V gene lookup returns CDR1 SGHTA and CDR2 FQGNSA. The full variable domain, with the rest looked up from reference TRBV7-2 and TRBJ1-6, is GAGVSQSPSNKVTEKGKDVELRCDPISGHTALYWYRQSLGQGLEFLIYFQGNSAPDKSGLPSDRFSAERTGGSVSTLTIQRTQQEDSAVYLCASSLGTGLGNSPLHFGNGTRLTVT.

This chain joins TRBV12-5 and TRBJ2-5, with 8 bases fitting TRBD1. The CDR3 length is 16 residues. The V gene's germline CDR1 is LGHNT and CDR2 FRNRAP. Losses at the gene ends were 0 bases for V and 5 bases for J; bases not matched to a gene: 8. CDR3 loop: CASGLVVSGGTETQYF. CDR3 DNA: TGTGCTAGTGGTTTGGTAGTTTCAGGGGGCACCGAGACCCAGTACTTC.

This clone came up a few times. This chain uses TRBV28 with TRBJ1-2; 7 bases agree with TRBD1. Germline trimming cut 2 bases from V and 6 bases from J; bases unmatched to any gene: 6. The CDR3 contains 14 residues. Germline V lookup: CDR1 MDHEN, CDR2 SYDVKM. CDR3 DNA sequence: TGTGCCAGCAGTTTAAACCAGGGGGTCGATGGCTACACCTTC. The encoded protein is CASSLNQGVDGYTF.

This chain links TRBV7-9 with TRBJ1-2; D possibly corresponds to TRBD1 (6 bases). Germline values: CDR1 SEHNR, CDR2 FQNEAQ (reference sequence). The V and J ends lost 7 bases and 3 bases respectively, with 15 bases between them. The CDR3 covers 14 residues. The CDR3 region has the DNA TGTGCCAGCATGCGGCAGGGGTCCGACTATGGCTACACCTTC. Translating it yields CASMRQGSDYGYTF.

The DNA of the CDR3 is TGTGCCAGCAGTTCCGAGACTAGCGGGGTAGGAAATACGCAGTATTTT. It is translated as CASSSETSGVGNTQYF. This chain joins TRBV6-6 and TRBJ2-3, with TRBD2 matching over 11 bases. CDR1 is MNHNY and CDR2 is SVGAGI in the germline V gene (reference sequence). The CDR3 has 16 amino acids. J gave up 7 bases and V 4 bases, and 10 bases lay outside the gene matches.

The rearrangement uses TRBV29-1 and TRBJ1-2; unclear D gene. The V gene lost 6 bases and the J gene lost 8 bases, with 16 bases spanning the gap. Germline values: CDR1 SQVTM, CDR2 ANQGSEA. CDR3 size: 12 residues. CDR3 loop: CSVTGARGGYTF. The CDR3 nucleotides are TGCAGCGTGACCGGAGCTCGTGGAGGCTACACCTTC.

The V and J genes are TRBV27 and TRBJ2-1; TRBD1 matches at 8 bases. There are 13 residues in the CDR3. Germline loops: CDR1 MNHEY, CDR2 SMNVEV (reference sequence). V lost 6 bases to trimming and J lost 7 bases; unmatched junction nucleotides: 5. The CDR3 sequence: CASRHGQGNEQFF. In nucleotides, the CDR3 is TGTGCCAGCAGACACGGACAGGGTAATGAGCAGTTCTTC.

V is TRBV20-1 and J is TRBJ1-4, with D maybe TRBD1 (6 bases). The CDR3 loop spans 14 amino acids. CDR1 and CDR2 (germline): DFQATT, SNEGSKA (reference sequence). V shed 3 bases and J shed 8 bases, with 16 bases lying between them. The CDR3: CSASSSQGYEKLFF. DNA of the CDR3: TGCAGTGCTAGTTCGTCCCAGGGGTACGAAAAACTGTTTTTT.

This clone was recorded only once. The rearrangement uses TRBV24-1 and TRBJ2-6; D may be TRBD1 or TRBD2 (5 bases each). The CDR3 has 16 amino acids. The V end lost 4 bases, the J end lost 2 bases, and 11 bases lay between the germline ends. From germline, CDR1 is KGHDR and CDR2 SFDVKD. The CDR3 DNA is TGTGCCACCAGTGAAAGGGACGCCGCTGGGGCCAACGTCCTGACTTTC. This encodes CATSERDAAGANVLTF.

In nucleotides, the CDR3 is TGTGCCAGTACCGGGACAGGGTACACCGGGGAGCTGTTTTTT. This translates into CASTGTGYTGELFF. The rearrangement joins TRBV19 to TRBJ2-2, with 9 bases aligning to TRBD1. The CDR3 runs 14 residues. Per the germline V gene, CDR1 is LNHDA and CDR2 is SQIVND (reference sequence). V gave up 7 bases and J gave up 3 bases; unmatched junction bases: 3.

This chain connects TRBV7-2 to TRBJ2-6; TRBD2 is a possible D gene (7 bases). The CDR3 sequence is 17 residues long. Per the germline V gene, CDR1 is SGHTA and CDR2 is FQGNSA. The V end was cut by 2 bases, the J end by 2 bases, with 13 bases between. CDR3 amino acids: CASSLRGGGAGANVLTF. For the CDR3, the DNA is TGTGCCAGCAGCTTACGCGGCGGGGGCGCTGGGGCCAACGTCCTGACTTTC.

The chain employs TRBV6-5 and TRBJ1-5, with unresolved D. V was cut by 8 bases and J by 7 bases, with 15 bases left in between. Germline lookup yields CDR1 MNHEY and CDR2 SVGAGI. The CDR3 extends over 13 amino acids. This CDR3 reads CASQAVRVQPQHF. The DNA for the CDR3 is TGTGCCAGCCAGGCAGTAAGGGTCCAGCCCCAGCATTTT.

V usage is TRBV5-5 and J usage is TRBJ2-7; TRBD1 is a possible D gene (6 bases). Trimming removed 4 bases from V and 1 base from J, with 12 bases in between. The CDR3 loop spans 14 amino acids. CDR1 is SGHKS and CDR2 is YYEKEE in the germline V gene (reference sequence). CDR3 region: CASSPGGLSYEQYV. The CDR3 bases are TGTGCCAGCAGCCCTGGGGGCTTATCCTACGAGCAGTACGTC.

The V gene is TRBV7-3, the J gene TRBJ1-2; TRBD1 is a possible D gene (5 bases). Germline assignment: CDR1 SGHTA and CDR2 FQGTGA. Trimming shortened V by 4 bases and J by 6 bases, and 12 bases separated the two germline ends. The CDR3 loop spans 13 amino acids. CDR3 in DNA: TGTGCCAGCAGCTCGTGGGGGGGTGATGGCTACACCTTC. Translating it yields CASSSWGGDGYTF.

The V gene is TRBV29-1, the J gene TRBJ1-4; D perhaps matches TRBD1 (6 bases). CDR3 length: 13 residues. Germline V lookup: CDR1 SQVTM, CDR2 ANQGSEA. Between the trimmed V and J ends, which lost 6 bases and 5 bases, there was a span of 13 bases. In DNA, the CDR3 is TGCAGCGTCGCGGACAGACAGAATGAAAAACTGTTTTTT. Protein product: CSVADRQNEKLFF.

The chain is built from TRBV2 and TRBJ2-3, with D possibly matching TRBD1 (5 bases). V was clipped by 7 bases and J by 2 bases, with 7 bases between them. There are 12 residues in the CDR3. Germline CDR1 and CDR2: SNHLY and FYNNEI. CDR3 residues: CASKGYTDTQYF. The DNA of the CDR3 is TGTGCCAGCAAGGGGTACACAGATACGCAGTATTTT.

The chain couples TRBV6-5 to TRBJ1-1; no firm D call. This CDR3 is built from 13 residues. The germline gives CDR1 MNHEY, CDR2 SVGAGI. V lost 4 bases, J lost 2 bases, and 8 bases lay in between. CDR3 residues: CASSSQINTEAFF. As DNA, the CDR3 is TGTGCCAGCAGTTCACAGATTAACACTGAAGCTTTCTTT.

The rearrangement links TRBV18 to TRBJ2-7; tentative D call: TRBD1 (6 bases). The CDR3 runs to 12 residues. Germline V CDR1 and CDR2: KGHSH, LQKENI. Trimming left V 6 bases short and J 4 bases short, with 10 bases between. Here the CDR3 DNA reads TGTGCCAGCTCTCTGGACAGATACGAGCAGTACGTC. Protein product: CASSLDRYEQYV.

This clone has just one count. The J gene is TRBJ2-2, the V gene TRBV6-6; TRBD1 aligns across 9 bases. The CDR3 extends over 16 amino acids. J was trimmed by 6 bases and V by 0 bases; bases with no gene match: 5. CDR1 MNHNY and CDR2 SVGAGI come from the germline V gene (reference sequence). The CDR3 sequence: CASSYSGTGLAGELFF. The CDR3 bases are TGTGCCAGCAGTTACTCCGGGACAGGGCTCGCCGGGGAGCTGTTTTTT.

The V gene is TRBV12-5, the J gene TRBJ1-2, with D tentatively TRBD1 (5 bases). Deletions cut 5 bases from V and 0 bases from J, with 16 bases between. The CDR3 length is 16 residues. Germline CDR1 reads LGHNT; CDR2 reads FRNRAP. The CDR3 region has the DNA TGTGCTAGTGGTATTCCGGGACTCACTACTAACTATGGCTACACCTTC. It translates to CASGIPGLTTNYGYTF.

This chain uses TRBV10-3 with TRBJ2-2; 9 nucleotides line up with TRBD2. CDR3 length: 17 residues. Unmatched junction bases numbered 17, after V lost 10 bases and J lost 5 bases. The germline gives CDR1 ENHRY, CDR2 SYGVKD. Written as DNA, the CDR3 is TGTGCCACTCGACCAAATACGGCGGGGGGGGATACCGGGGAGCTGTTTTTT. Translating gives CATRPNTAGGDTGELFF.

This clone was observed a few times. The J gene is TRBJ1-6, the V gene TRBV30; 10 bases are shared with TRBD1. CDR1 is GTSNPN, CDR2 SVGIG, per germline (reference sequence). The CDR3 spans 16 residues. V lost 3 bases and J lost 8; bases outside the gene matches: 10. CDR3: CAWSGPRDRGDSPLHF. CDR3 bases: TGTGCCTGGAGCGGTCCCCGGGACAGGGGTGATTCACCCCTCCACTTT.

V and J are TRBV5-1 and TRBJ1-1, with a weak D call TRBD1 (5 bases). CDR3 length: 15 amino acids. V was shortened by 1 base and J by 7 bases, with 17 bases between the two germline ends. Germline CDR1 is SGHRS and CDR2 is YFSETQ. The CDR3: CASSLRRRESGEAFF. CDR3 DNA sequence: TGCGCCAGCAGCTTGAGGCGCAGGGAAAGTGGTGAAGCTTTCTTT.

V is TRBV7-2 and J is TRBJ1-5; 8 bases align to TRBD1. Trimming at V came to 5 bases and at J to 4 bases, leaving 4 bases not matched to a gene. CDR1 is SGHTA and CDR2 is FQGNSA in the germline V gene. The CDR3 consists of 14 residues. In nucleotides, the CDR3 is TGTGCCAGCAGCCCCCGGACAGGGAATCAGCCCCAGCATTTT. Its protein is CASSPRTGNQPQHF.